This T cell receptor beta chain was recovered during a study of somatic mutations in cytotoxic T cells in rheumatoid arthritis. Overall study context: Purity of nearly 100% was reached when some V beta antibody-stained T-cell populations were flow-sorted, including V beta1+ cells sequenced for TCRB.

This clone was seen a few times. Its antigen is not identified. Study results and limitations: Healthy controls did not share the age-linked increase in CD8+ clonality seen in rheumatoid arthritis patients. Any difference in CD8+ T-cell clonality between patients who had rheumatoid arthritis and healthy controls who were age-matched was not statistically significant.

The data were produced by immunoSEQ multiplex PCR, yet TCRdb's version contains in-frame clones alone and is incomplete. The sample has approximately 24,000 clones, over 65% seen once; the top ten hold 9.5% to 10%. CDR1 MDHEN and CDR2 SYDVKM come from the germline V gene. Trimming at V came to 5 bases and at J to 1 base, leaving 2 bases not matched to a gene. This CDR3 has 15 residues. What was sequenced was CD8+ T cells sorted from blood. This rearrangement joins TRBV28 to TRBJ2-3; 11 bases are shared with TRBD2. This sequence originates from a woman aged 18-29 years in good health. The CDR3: CASSPTSGGTDTQYF. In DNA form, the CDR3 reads TGTGCCAGCAGTCCGACTAGCGGGGGCACAGATACGCAGTATTTT.